The TCR beta chain described here comes from a study of long-term antiretroviral therapy in people with HIV. This CDR3 is built from 13 residues. Looked up from germline, CDR1 is SNHLY and CDR2 is FYNNEI. V was trimmed by 6 bases and J by 0 bases, leaving 8 bases between them. The study used samples holding about 1-10 million cryopreserved PBMC before DNA extraction. A v3.0 immunoSEQ assay was performed at survey level. Sequenced by immunoSEQ multiplex PCR; TCRdb stores in-frame clones only, minus some. Of 40,000 to 60,000 clones detected, roughly 80% appear once; the ten largest clones hold roughly 3%. About this clone: Antigen: not known.

Overall study findings and caveats: Repertoires with HIV possessed tighter CDR3 length spans than those of controls.

This receptor was taken from a woman in her late teens or twenties with HIV. The chain carries TRBV2 and TRBJ1-2; D is undetermined. The input for sequencing was unsorted PBMCs, taken 0.8 years after starting antiretroviral therapy. The CDR3 coding sequence is TGTGCCAGCAGAGGCCTAGCTAACTATGGCTACACCTTC. Protein sequence: CASRGLANYGYTF.